This T cell receptor beta chain was recovered during a study of post-analysis software for immune sequencing data. Unique molecular identifiers were built into the TCR beta cDNA libraries. TCRdb passed the PCR reads through MiXCR, listing each CDR3 protein once. The table lists roughly 700,000 distinct CDR3 sequences, roughly 29% of them singletons, with around 0.56% in the top ten. The CDR3 runs 13 residues. Trimming left V 2 bases short and J 6 bases short, with 9 bases between. The germline gives CDR1 SGHDT, CDR2 YYEEEE. A word on this clonotype: Its antigen remains unknown.

Study results and caveats: The five TRBV segments detected at higher frequency in patients than in controls included TRBV5-6, TRBV5-1 and TRBV20-1.

Sequenced: blood. The TCR comes from a girl aged 5-17 years with multiple sclerosis. The J gene is TRBJ2-4, the V gene TRBV5-6; a possible D gene is TRBD1 (5 bases). The CDR3 bases are TGTGCCAGCAGCTTTCCAGGGATAAACATTCAGTACTTC. Translating it yields CASSFPGINIQYF.